This T cell receptor beta chain was observed in a study of cytomegalovirus exposure and HLA in healthy donors. Overall study results and limits: In a later analysis, 16,951 TCR beta sequences were associated with HLA alleles at 0.05 false discovery rate. A list of approximately 160 TCR beta chains associated with cytomegalovirus was given. Data from an earlier analysis indicated that most TCR beta V segments were productive either about 87% or about 30% of the time.

Trimming took off 8 bases at V and 0 bases at J, with 8 bases between the two ends. The germline V gene encodes CDR1 MNHNY and CDR2 SVGAGI (reference sequence). The CDR3 length is 13 residues. On this clone: Its antigen is as yet unknown.

The study ran its PCR with 60 Vbeta and 13 Jbeta primers. Some clones are missing from TCRdb's copy, which holds only in-frame ones; the method was immunoSEQ multiplex PCR. The table records 150,000 to 200,000 clones, around 77% of them present only once. The sequenced sample was PBMCs. V and J are TRBV6-6 and TRBJ1-5, with no clear D. The sequence came from a woman in her twenties or thirties in good health and CMV-seronegative. CDR3 residues: CASCIYSNQPQHF. The CDR3 DNA sequence: TGTGCCAGCTGCATCTATAGCAATCAGCCCCAGCATTTT.